The source of this T cell receptor (beta chain) is a study of T cell changes during pregnancy in multiple sclerosis (dated by TCRdb to between 2017 and 2020). In terms of the full investigation: The study looked at changes in the T cell repertoire across pregnancy in women with multiple sclerosis.

V lost 3 bases and J lost 1 base; the stretch between them is 14 bases long. The CDR3 numbers 16 residues from cysteine through phenylalanine. CDR3 DNA only is kept here, 48 bases in frame from base 1. CDR1 and CDR2, per the germline V gene, are SGHTA and FQGTGA. Worth noting for this clone: Its antigen is still unknown. Per-nucleotide qualities are absent, and no much larger clonotype sits a single base away.

The receptor library was made with the immunoSEQ multiplex PCR assay. This immuneACCESS table, as held by TCRdb, lists in-frame sequences with V and J called but not all clones. Of the missing ones, under half trace to an unresolved V gene in checked studies; the others have no known cause. The sample table shows roughly 100,000 clones, and 91% are seen once. The ten largest clones represent over 1.5% of the sample. The receptor's source is a female donor with multiple sclerosis, enrolled in a pregnancy study. This sequence uses TRBV7-3 and TRBJ2-3; the D gene is perhaps TRBD2, from 6 matching bases. The sample consisted of peripheral blood, taken before pregnancy. The CDR3 reads as follows: CASSLGGGWGTDTQYF. The base sequence is TGTGCCAGCAGCTTGGGGGGTGGTTGGGGCACAGATACGCAGTATTTT.